Presented here are 9 T cell receptor beta chains from one specimen sequenced in a study of neurological immune-mediated disorders (dated by TCRdb to between 2018 and 2021). Library construction relied on 5' RACE. The reads were generated on an Illumina HiSeq 2500. TCRdb reprocessing: public reads trimmed at Q25 with fastp, clones called with MiXCR, in-frame beta chains kept. Rows are combined by CDR3 protein, so each entry shows the most common genes and DNA. A total of about 46,000 distinct CDR3 sequences appear in this sample, approximately 3% of them only once. Approximately 15% of the sample goes to the ten largest clones. Sequencing was performed on PBMCs. These receptors were collected from a woman in her forties or fifties with multiple sclerosis.

This clonotype was observed many times. The gene calls are TRBV5-1 and TRBJ2-7; D is ambiguous. Germline CDR1 reads SGHRS; CDR2 reads YFSETQ. V was pared by 6 bases and J by 9 bases, with 22 bases between. The CDR3 has 14 amino acids. The CDR3 reads CASNGPRTGRVQYF. The CDR3 DNA follows: TGCGCCAGCAACGGACCTAGGACGGGTCGGGTGCAGTACTTC.

This clonotype was detected only a few times. A much larger clonotype is one base distant, so this may be a read error. The chain joins TRBV27 to TRBJ1-5; the D is unclear. This CDR3 is built from 14 residues. Germline CDR1 reads MNHEY; CDR2 reads SMNVEV (reference sequence). The CDR3 sequence is CASSSGLGSQHQHF. The CDR3 bases are TGTGCCAGCAGTTCAGGACTCGGTAGTCAGCACCAGCATTTT.

This clonotype was seen many times. This chain connects TRBV2 to TRBJ1-2, with D maybe TRBD1 (5 bases). CDR1 and CDR2 from the germline V gene are SNHLY and FYNNEI. The V gene lost 2 bases and the J gene lost 4 bases, with 14 bases spanning the gap. The CDR3 has 15 residues. The chain's CDR3 is CASSERRGTGYGYTF. As DNA, the CDR3 is TGTGCCAGCAGTGAAAGACGGGGGACGGGCTATGGCTACACCTTC.

In its sample, this clonotype was seen many times. CDR3 DNA: TGCAGTGCTAACCCTAGCGGATCCTACGAGCAGTACTTC. It yields the protein CSANPSGSYEQYF. The gene calls are TRBV20-1 and TRBJ2-7; 7 nucleotides line up with TRBD2. CDR1 DFQATT and CDR2 SNEGSKA come from the germline V gene (reference sequence). There are 13 residues in the CDR3. Trimming cost V 4 bases and J 1 base; bases outside gene matches: 4.

This clonotype is labeled as medium-sized. V usage is TRBV7-2 and J usage is TRBJ1-1, with TRBD1 as a possible D gene (5 bases). V was shortened by 1 base and J by 5 bases, with 11 bases between the two germline ends. This CDR3 region has 14 residues. CDR1 and CDR2 (germline): SGHTA, FQGNSA. CDR3 region: CASSLGRTITEAFF. CDR3 nucleotides: TGTGCCAGCAGCTTAGGCCGGACAATTACTGAAGCTTTCTTT.

This clonotype came up many times. The rearrangement joins TRBV5-1 to TRBJ1-3; D call uncertain. The CDR3 runs 14 residues. The germline V and J ends were trimmed by 5 bases and 2 bases, with 11 bases remaining between them. CDR1 is SGHRS, CDR2 YFSETQ, per germline. The DNA for the CDR3 is TGCGCCAGCAGTATGGGGTCGGCTGGAAACACCATATATTTT. It codes for CASSMGSAGNTIYF.

This clonotype was seen repeatedly, ten times or more. This chain connects TRBV5-1 to TRBJ1-2; a weak D match, TRBD1 (6 bases). V lost 1 base to trimming and J lost 2 bases, with 15 bases between them. The CDR3 contains 16 residues. The germline gives CDR1 SGHRS, CDR2 YFSETQ. The CDR3: CASSLLTGQQNYGYTF. The CDR3 DNA reads TGCGCCAGCAGCTTGTTGACGGGACAACAAAACTATGGCTACACCTTC.

In its sample, this clonotype was seen many times. The chain uses TRBV25-1 and TRBJ2-7; the D is unclear. This CDR3 comprises 10 residues. The germline V gene encodes CDR1 MGHDK and CDR2 SYGVNS. V lost 6 bases to trimming and J lost 7 bases, with 7 bases between them. CDR3 region: CASSLVEQYF. CDR3 sequence (DNA): TGTGCCAGCAGCCTAGTAGAGCAGTACTTC.

This clonotype has ten or more counts. This rearrangement joins TRBV5-1 to TRBJ1-6; 9 bases are shared with TRBD1. J lost 6 bases, V lost 5 bases, and 6 bases had no gene match. CDR3 size: 15 residues. Germline V CDR1 and CDR2: SGHRS, YFSETQ. The CDR3 DNA reads as TGCGCCAGCAGGCTCCAGGGACAGGGTAATTCACCCCTCCACTTT. Translation gives CASRLQGQGNSPLHF.